This passage covers 32 T cell receptor beta chains from one sample sequenced in a study of shared clonotypes between healthy human individuals. TCRdb's table, derived via immunoSEQ multiplex PCR, lists solely in-frame clones and lacks some. There are 2 million to 2.5 million clones in the sample; more than 80% occur only once, and about 0.39% lies in the top ten. Sequencing was done on a sample of naive CD4+ T cells from PBMCs. Subset noted: CD45RA+ positively selected. These receptors all come from a man aged 18 to 30 in good health. Some clones in this sample may be carry-over from other donors' samples.

J is TRBJ2-5 and V is TRBV5-1; TRBD2 aligns across 10 bases. Germline-derived CDR1 and CDR2 are SGHRS and YFSETQ. With 0 bases clipped from V and 5 bases from J, the junction kept 16 bases outside the gene matches. The CDR3 runs to 19 residues. The CDR3 nucleotides read TGCGCCAGCAGCTTGGTCCGGCTAGCGGGAGCCCGGGTGGGGGAGACCCAGTACTTC. Protein: CASSLVRLAGARVGETQYF.

This clone was counted a single time. V gene TRBV7-9 combines with J gene TRBJ1-4; no clear D gene. Germline lookup yields CDR1 SEHNR and CDR2 FQNEAQ (reference sequence). The V and J ends lost 1 base and 7 bases respectively, with 13 bases between them. The CDR3 contains 15 residues. The CDR3 nucleotides are TGTGCCAGCAGCTTAGAAGGGCGCGGCAGTGAAAAACTGTTTTTT. Amino acid sequence: CASSLEGRGSEKLFF.

This clone has a single count. The rearrangement joins TRBV28 to TRBJ2-3; no clear D. Germline CDR1 reads MDHEN; CDR2 reads SYDVKM. Trimming shortened V by 7 bases and J by 4 bases, and 9 bases separated the two germline ends. This CDR3 region has 12 residues. The CDR3 region has the DNA TGTGCCAGCAACGGCGGCCCAGATACGCAGTATTTT. Translated: CASNGGPDTQYF. Full variable domain (remainder filled in from reference TRBV28 and TRBJ2-3): DVKVTQSSRYLVKRTGEKVFLECVQDMDHENMFWYRQDPGLGLRLIYFSYDVKMKEKGDIPEGYSVSREKKERFSLILESASTNQTSMYLCASNGGPDTQYFGPGTRLTVL.

This clone appeared once. V gene TRBV5-5 combines with J gene TRBJ2-1, with D possibly being TRBD2 (6 bases). The CDR3 has 16 residues. Germline CDR1 reads SGHKS; CDR2 reads YYEKEE (reference sequence). Trimming took 0 bases from V and 0 from J, leaving 10 bases between them. CDR3: CASSLVAGSSYNEQFF. CDR3 DNA sequence: TGTGCCAGCAGCTTGGTGGCGGGGAGCTCCTACAATGAGCAGTTCTTC.

The V and J genes are TRBV7-2 and TRBJ2-3, with 8 bases lining up with TRBD2. CDR3 length: 16 residues. CDR1 is SGHTA and CDR2 is FQGNSA in the germline V gene. Losses at the gene ends were 7 bases for V and 3 bases for J; bases not matched to a gene: 12. CDR3 protein: CASKGRTAGGTDTQYF. In DNA form, the CDR3 reads TGTGCCAGCAAGGGGCGGACGGCGGGAGGAACAGATACGCAGTATTTT.

This clone was picked up one time. V and J are TRBV28 and TRBJ2-3; D possibly corresponds to TRBD2 (5 bases). Trimming left V 3 bases short and J 0 bases short, with 13 bases between. CDR1 and CDR2 from the germline V gene are MDHEN and SYDVKM. This CDR3 spans 16 amino acids. DNA of the CDR3: TGTGCCAGCAGTTTGGTAGCGACTTCTAGCACAGATACGCAGTATTTT. Translated: CASSLVATSSTDTQYF.

The V call is TRBV15, the J call TRBJ1-1; D possibly corresponds to TRBD1 (5 bases). This CDR3 spans 12 amino acids. From germline, CDR1 is LNHNV and CDR2 YYDKDF (reference sequence). V lost 5 bases to trimming and J lost 12 bases, with 16 bases between them. The CDR3 bases are TGTGCCACCAGCCACAGGCTGGGGAGAACTTTCTTT. It specifies CATSHRLGRTFF.

J is TRBJ2-2 and V is TRBV5-1; TRBD1 aligns across 9 bases. The CDR3 covers 16 residues. Germline CDR1 and CDR2: SGHRS and YFSETQ. The J segment lost 6 bases and the V segment lost 1 base, leaving 7 bases of the junction unmatched. Here the CDR3 reads CASSLIGTGSAGELFF. CDR3 nucleotides: TGCGCCAGCAGCTTGATTGGGACAGGGTCGGCCGGGGAGCTGTTTTTT.

The chain is built from TRBV28 and TRBJ2-2; TRBD1 might be the D (6 bases). The germline V gene encodes CDR1 MDHEN and CDR2 SYDVKM. V dropped 3 bases and J dropped 1 base, with 9 bases sitting between them. This CDR3 has 15 residues. The CDR3 DNA is TGTGCCAGCAGTTTTGGGGGCGAGAACACCGGGGAGCTGTTTTTT. Its translation is CASSFGGENTGELFF.

This rearrangement joins TRBV7-3 to TRBJ1-2; the D is unclear. V gave up 2 bases and J gave up 0 bases, with 10 bases separating them. There are 15 residues in the CDR3. Germline CDR1 and CDR2: SGHTA and FQGTGA. DNA for the CDR3: TGTGCCAGCAGCTTAGGCACAGACCCTAACTATGGCTACACCTTC. It translates to CASSLGTDPNYGYTF.

The chain recombines TRBV7-2 with TRBJ2-5; TRBD1 might be the D (7 bases). The germline CDR1 and CDR2 sequences are SGHTA and FQGNSA. The CDR3 has 19 amino acids. Trimming took off 5 bases at V and 4 bases at J, with 29 bases between the two ends. The CDR3 DNA is TGTGCCAGCAGCCCACAGGGGTTAGCCGGGACTCGGCCCGGAGAGACCCAGTACTTC. It yields the protein CASSPQGLAGTRPGETQYF.

CDR3 amino acids: CASSWGRQRGEQYF. CDR3 DNA sequence: TGTGCCAGCAGTTGGGGGAGGCAGCGGGGAGAGCAGTACTTC. J is TRBJ2-7 and V is TRBV27, with 7 nucleotides matching TRBD2. CDR3 length: 14 amino acids. The germline CDR1 and CDR2 sequences are MNHEY and SMNVEV (reference sequence). With 4 bases clipped from V and 7 bases from J, the junction kept 10 bases outside the gene matches.

In nucleotides, the CDR3 is TGCGCCAGCAGCTTGGAAGGCTGGCAGTTCTTC. It yields the protein CASSLEGWQFF. V and J are TRBV5-1 and TRBJ2-1; D gene uncertain. CDR1 is SGHRS and CDR2 is YFSETQ in the germline V gene. Trimming removed 0 bases at V and 12 bases at J, with 7 bases between. CDR3 size: 11 residues. The full variable domain, its missing parts supplied by reference TRBV5-1 and TRBJ2-1, is KAGVTQTPRYLIKTRGQQVTLSCSPISGHRSVSWYQQTPGQGLQFLFEYFSETQRNKGNFPGRFSGRQFSNSRSEMNVSTLELGDSALYLCASSLEGWQFFGPGTRLTVL.

Concerning this clone: The CDR3 carries no conserved terminal phenylalanine or tryptophan, so it likely arises from a read error. The DNA is left out, because the CDR3 cannot be placed on it with certainty; the CDR3 is given as TCRdb lists it. V gene TRBV4-3 combines with J gene TRBJ2-4; TRBD2 is the table's D call, not checked against the DNA. The CDR3 length is 8 residues, termini included. Germline values: CDR1 LGHNA, CDR2 YSLEER. The CDR3 loop reads CASSPTRV.

The gene calls are TRBV2 and TRBJ1-1; 8 bases are a match to TRBD1. V shed 2 bases and J 7 bases; nucleotides not matched to a gene: 9. Germline values: CDR1 SNHLY, CDR2 FYNNEI. The CDR3 covers 15 residues. The CDR3 loop reads CASSESGQGVNEAFF. CDR3 DNA sequence: TGTGCCAGCAGTGAATCTGGACAGGGAGTCAATGAAGCTTTCTTT.

In DNA form, the CDR3 reads TGCAGCGTCCTGACAGGAGCAACTAATGAAAAACTGTTTTTT. Its protein is CSVLTGATNEKLFF. The chain couples TRBV29-1 to TRBJ1-4, with D possibly TRBD1 on 6 matching bases. V was shortened by 6 bases and J by 0 bases, with 11 bases between the two germline ends. This CDR3 has 14 residues. CDR1 and CDR2 from the germline V gene are SQVTM and ANQGSEA.

This clone was seen just once. The gene calls are TRBV7-9 and TRBJ2-5; 7 bases are shared with TRBD2. The better agreement between TRBJ2-7 and the DNA end casts doubt on the J call. This CDR3 contains 14 residues. Germline assignment: CDR1 SEHNR and CDR2 FQNEAQ (reference sequence). The CDR3 loop is CASSLRGRAYEQYF. The CDR3 nucleotides read TGTGCCAGCAGCTTACGCGGGAGAGCGTACGAGCAGTACTTC.

The CDR3 nucleotides read TGTGCCAGCAGAGAGACTAGCGGGGGCTACAATGAGCAGTTCTTC. The encoded protein is CASRETSGGYNEQFF. V and J are TRBV2 and TRBJ2-1; 12 bases align to TRBD2. Trimming took 6 bases from V and 3 from J; bases not matched to a gene: 3. Germline V lookup: CDR1 SNHLY, CDR2 FYNNEI. CDR3 length: 15 amino acids.

This clone appeared once. The chain has TRBV5-4 and TRBJ2-1; 7 bases map to TRBD2. Germline assignment: CDR1 SGHNT and CDR2 YYREEE (reference sequence). With 0 bases clipped from V and 7 bases from J, the junction kept 7 bases outside the gene matches. This CDR3 has 15 amino acids. The CDR3 region is CASSLASGLSNEQFF. The CDR3 nucleotides read TGTGCCAGCAGCTTGGCCTCGGGACTATCAAATGAGCAGTTCTTC.

The chain carries TRBV5-1 and TRBJ2-1, with 7 bases identical to TRBD1. Per germline, CDR1 SGHRS and CDR2 YFSETQ. The length of the CDR3 is 17 residues. Unmatched junction bases numbered 15, after V lost 2 bases and J lost 7 bases. The CDR3 nucleotides read TGCGCCAGCAGCTTAGTTAGGGGGCGCCCTGGTGATAATGAGCAGTTCTTC. Translated, it gives CASSLVRGRPGDNEQFF. Full variable domain (outside the CDR3, taken from reference TRBV5-1 and TRBJ2-1): KAGVTQTPRYLIKTRGQQVTLSCSPISGHRSVSWYQQTPGQGLQFLFEYFSETQRNKGNFPGRFSGRQFSNSRSEMNVSTLELGDSALYLCASSLVRGRPGDNEQFFGPGTRLTVL.

The CDR3 DNA reads as TGCGCCAGCAGCTCCTCCCGGGGCTACTCCTACGAGCAGTACTTC. Its translation is CASSSSRGYSYEQYF. The rearrangement joins TRBV5-1 to TRBJ2-7, with D perhaps matching TRBD1 or TRBD2 (5 bases each). Germline CDR1 reads SGHRS; CDR2 reads YFSETQ. This CDR3 comprises 15 residues. V was cut by 3 bases and J by 0 bases, with 13 bases left in between.

V gene TRBV6-5 combines with J gene TRBJ2-7; tentatively, D is TRBD1 (6 bases). The germline CDR1 and CDR2 sequences are MNHEY and SVGAGI. The length of the CDR3 is 14 residues. With 6 bases removed from V and 2 bases from J, the gap between germline ends came to 14 bases. The CDR3 protein is CASRARGQTYEQYF. CDR3 sequence (DNA): TGTGCCAGCAGAGCCCGTGGACAGACCTACGAGCAGTACTTC.

The chain is built from TRBV6-5 and TRBJ2-1, with D perhaps matching TRBD2 (6 bases). Trimming removed 0 bases from V and 0 bases from J, with 9 bases in between. Germline CDR1 and CDR2: MNHEY and SVGAGI. The CDR3 sequence is 16 residues long. CDR3 coding DNA: TGTGCCAGCAGTTACTCGTCCGGGGGCTCCTACAATGAGCAGTTCTTC. Translating gives CASSYSSGGSYNEQFF.

This chain joins TRBV10-3 and TRBJ2-2; TRBD1 might be the D (5 bases). Trimming left V 6 bases short and J 6 bases short, with 14 bases between. The germline V gene encodes CDR1 ENHRY and CDR2 SYGVKD. This CDR3 is 14 amino acids long. The CDR3 DNA reads as TGTGCCATCAGGGACCCTAGACAGTCCGGGGAGCTGTTTTTT. Translation: CAIRDPRQSGELFF.

The chain couples TRBV9 to TRBJ2-7, with D perhaps TRBD1 (5 bases). V was trimmed by 0 bases and J by 2 bases, leaving 12 bases between them. The CDR3 consists of 15 residues. CDR1 is SGDLS and CDR2 is YYNGEE in the germline V gene. The CDR3 nucleotides read TGTGCCAGCAGCGTAGGTAACAGGTTTCCCTACGAGCAGTACTTC. This encodes CASSVGNRFPYEQYF.

The chain employs TRBV5-1 and TRBJ2-3; possibly TRBD2 for D (5 bases). V was shortened by 1 base and J by 6 bases, with 18 bases between the two germline ends. The CDR3 runs 16 residues. Germline CDR1 is SGHRS and CDR2 is YFSETQ. The CDR3 DNA is TGCGCCAGCAGCTTGAGCGGCTCGTCGAAAGGGGATACGCAGTATTTT. Translating it yields CASSLSGSSKGDTQYF.

The gene calls are TRBV5-6 and TRBJ2-7; D not certain. V was pared by 1 base and J by 2 bases, with 10 bases between. CDR1 is SGHDT and CDR2 is YYEEEE in the germline V gene. This CDR3 is 14 amino acids long. CDR3 sequence reads: CASSLSPGPYEQYF. The CDR3 DNA is TGTGCCAGCAGCTTGTCCCCTGGACCCTACGAGCAGTACTTC.

CDR3 residues: CASGLFGGAGELFF. The CDR3 DNA reads as TGTGCTAGTGGTTTGTTTGGGGGTGCCGGGGAGCTGTTTTTT. The rearrangement links TRBV12-5 to TRBJ2-2; D could derive from TRBD1 or TRBD2 (5 bases each). Germline CDR1 and CDR2: LGHNT and FRNRAP. Trimming left V 2 bases short and J 6 bases short, with 10 bases between. The CDR3 spans 14 residues.

The chain joins TRBV2 to TRBJ2-7; the D is unclear. Per the germline V gene, CDR1 is SNHLY and CDR2 is FYNNEI. CDR3 size: 15 residues. The germline V and J ends were trimmed by 9 bases and 3 bases, with 21 bases remaining between them. The CDR3 DNA sequence: TGTGCCAGTTTGGACCTTGATTGGGTAAGCTACGAGCAGTACTTC. The encoded protein is CASLDLDWVSYEQYF.

The chain joins TRBV9 to TRBJ1-4; D unclear. The germline CDR1 and CDR2 sequences are SGDLS and YYNGEE. With 3 bases removed from V and 8 bases from J, the gap between germline ends came to 14 bases. This CDR3 region has 14 residues. The CDR3 is CASSATNIREKLFF. In nucleotides, the CDR3 is TGTGCCAGCAGCGCAACCAACATACGGGAAAAACTGTTTTTT. Drawing the rest from reference TRBV9 and TRBJ1-4, the complete variable domain is DSGVTQTPKHLITATGQRVTLRCSPRSGDLSVYWYQQSLDQGLQFLIQYYNGEERAKGNILERFSAQQFPDLHSELNLSSLELGDSALYFCASSATNIREKLFFGSGTQLSVL.

This clone has just one count. Additional DNA sequences in this sample encode the identical CDR3. V is TRBV5-6 and J is TRBJ2-7, with D maybe TRBD1 (6 bases). Trimming took off 0 bases at V and 2 bases at J, with 9 bases between the two ends. The CDR3 has 14 residues. In germline, CDR1 is SGHDT, CDR2 YYEEEE. The CDR3 loop is CASSLDRAAYEQYF. The CDR3 DNA sequence: TGTGCCAGCAGCTTGGACAGGGCAGCCTACGAGCAGTACTTC.

The rearrangement links TRBV2 to TRBJ2-5; 7 nucleotides agree with TRBD2. The junction had 17 bases not matched to a gene; V was cut back by 6 bases and J by 10 bases. The V gene's germline CDR1 is SNHLY and CDR2 FYNNEI. The CDR3 spans 15 residues. CDR3 nucleotides: TGTGCCAGCAGAGCCACGTTGCTAGCGGTATGGGACCAGTACTTC. It yields the protein CASRATLLAVWDQYF.